These T cell receptor beta chains were read from a single sample in a study of cytomegalovirus exposure and HLA in healthy donors. Using immunoSEQ multiplex PCR, the repertoire was profiled, and TCRdb retains in-frame clones only, with some absent. This table has 250,000 to 350,000 clones, about 80% appearing once. The sequenced sample was PBMCs. The receptors shown here come from a girl aged 2 to 9 in good health and CMV-seronegative. Both conserved end residues are part of each CDR3. A D gene is named only where the DNA matches it firmly. Clone size, where shown, is once, few, many, or a class for clones that have expanded.

few,TRBV5-1,.,TRBJ1-4,CASRQAGANEKLFF,TGCGCCAGCCGGCAAGCGGGGGCTAATGAAAAACTGTTTTTT
.,TRBV27,TRBD1,TRBJ1-2,CASSFRDRGYGYTF,TGTGCCAGCAGTTTTCGGGACAGGGGCTATGGCTACACCTTC
few,TRBV6-6,.,TRBJ2-3,CASSPSKRSTDTQYF,TGTGCCAGCAGTCCCTCCAAGAGGAGCACAGATACGCAGTATTTT
.,TRBV7-9,.,TRBJ1-5,CASSLARAGKFDSNQPQHF,TGTGCCAGCAGCTTAGCGCGGGCAGGAAAATTTGATAGCAATCAGCCCCAGCATTTT
.,TRBV18,TRBD1,TRBJ2-7,CASSPQGAGEQYF,TGTGCCAGCTCACCACAGGGGGCTGGCGAGCAGTACTTC
.,TRBV5-1,.,TRBJ2-1,CASSVLGNEQFF,TGCGCCAGCAGCGTACTAGGCAATGAGCAGTTCTTC
.,TRBV27,.,TRBJ1-2,CASSYSRQINYGYTF,TGTGCCAGCAGTTATTCGAGGCAGATAAACTATGGCTACACCTTC
few,TRBV6-6,.,TRBJ1-4,CASSPSPNEKLFF,TGTGCCAGCAGTCCCTCCCCGAATGAAAAACTGTTTTTT
.,TRBV7-9,.,TRBJ2-5,CASSRGTSQETQYF,TGTGCCAGCAGCCGCGGGACGTCTCAAGAGACCCAGTACTTC
.,TRBV5-4,.,TRBJ1-2,CASSLGRTEIYGYTF,TGTGCCAGCAGCTTGGGTAGGACAGAGATCTATGGCTACACCTTC
.,TRBV6-1,TRBD2,TRBJ2-1,CASSEVPRGGNNEQFF,TGTGCCAGCAGCGAAGTTCCGCGCGGGGGTAACAATGAGCAGTTCTTC
.,TRBV28,TRBD1,TRBJ1-1,CASTLTGEDTEAFF,TGTGCCAGCACCTTGACAGGGGAGGACACTGAAGCTTTCTTT
.,TRBV2,.,TRBJ2-1,CAGSDSLAYNEQFF,TGTGCCGGCTCGGACTCCCTCGCCTACAATGAGCAGTTCTTC
.,TRBV6-6,.,TRBJ1-3,CASSYTIGGAGNTIYF,TGTGCCAGCAGTTACACGATCGGGGGGGCTGGAAACACCATATATTTT
.,TRBV29-1,TRBD2,TRBJ2-3,CSVGSGSTAHTDTQYF,TGCAGCGTTGGCAGCGGGAGTACAGCACACACAGATACGCAGTATTTT
.,TRBV9,.,TRBJ1-1,CASGEARGGDTEAFF,TGTGCCAGCGGGGAGGCCCGGGGGGGAGACACTGAAGCTTTCTTT
.,TRBV2,.,TRBJ1-6,CASTVTGTLHF,TGTGCCAGCACGGTTACAGGGACCCTCCACTTT
.,TRBV4-1,.,TRBJ1-2,CASSHVRSTGYTF,TGCGCCAGCAGCCACGTCCGATCAACAGGCTACACCTTC
.,TRBV13,.,TRBJ2-5,CASSISGLELWGTQYF,TGTGCCAGCAGCATATCGGGACTGGAATTATGGGGGACCCAGTACTTC
.,TRBV9,.,TRBJ2-7,CASSVSTGRSYEQYF,TGTGCCAGCAGCGTAAGCACAGGACGTTCCTACGAGCAGTACTTC